Listed below are T cell receptor beta chains from one sample, sequenced in a study of response to subunit inactivated influenza vaccine. TCRdb used MiXCR to reprocess the RT-PCR reads, holding one entry per CDR3 protein. The data show 800,000 to 1,000,000 distinct CDR3 sequences, with 21% seen just once and about 10% held by the top ten. This specimen consisted of PBMCs from blood, obtained 5 to 6 days after vaccination. The receptors here all came from a man aged 50-59 years who received an inactivated influenza vaccine. CDR3s include the opening cysteine and the closing phenylalanine or tryptophan. D genes are given only for firm matches. A row's size may be missing; if present it is once, few, many or a size class.

TRBJ2-4 | . | . | TRBV5-5 | TGTGCCAGCATGAGCCTTTCCAAAAACATTCAGTACTTC | CASMSLSKNIQYF
TRBJ2-7 | few | . | TRBV6-1 | TGTGCCAGCAGTGAACGACTAGGATTTGGCCACGAGCAGTACTTC | CASSERLGFGHEQYF
TRBJ1-1 | . | TRBD1 | TRBV3-1 | TGTGCCAGCAGCCAAGCAGGGGGTGTAACTGAAGCTTTCTTT | CASSQAGGVTEAFF
TRBJ2-2 | many | . | TRBV12-3/TRBV12-4 | TGTGCCAGCCGGGCCACCAGCACCGGGGAGCTGTTTTTT | CASRATSTGELFF
TRBJ2-5 | . | . | TRBV28 | TGTGCCAGCAGTTTCTTCGGGAGTTGGGACCAAGAGACCCAGTACTTC | CASSFFGSWDQETQYF
TRBJ2-3 | many | . | TRBV5-1 | TGCGCCAGCAGCGGCGGACATTCGACTAGCACAGATACGCAGTATTTT | CASSGGHSTSTDTQYF
TRBJ2-7 | . | TRBD1 | TRBV9 | TGTGCCAGCAGCCCCTCGGACAGGGATTACGAGCAGTACTTC | CASSPSDRDYEQYF
TRBJ2-1 | . | . | TRBV7-2 | TGTGCCAGCAGCCTCTTTGCGGGGAGGAGGGATGAGCAGTTCTTC | CASSLFAGRRDEQFF
TRBJ2-3 | . | . | TRBV7-2 | TGTACCAGCAGCTTTTCGACAGATACGCAGTATTTT | CTSSFSTDTQYF
TRBJ2-7 | . | TRBD1 | TRBV27 | TGTGCCAGCAGTCCCCTCTTGACAGGGACCTACGAGCAGTACTTC | CASSPLLTGTYEQYF
TRBJ2-1 | . | . | TRBV14 | TGTGCCAGCAGCCCTCGGGCGGCGGGGGAGCAGTTCTTC | CASSPRAAGEQFF
TRBJ1-4 | . | . | TRBV18 | TGTGCCAGCTCACCAGGTGGAGGGGAGAGGTCTAATGAAAAACTGTTTTTT | CASSPGGGERSNEKLFF
TRBJ2-7 | . | . | TRBV4-2 | TGTGCCAGCAGCCAAGAGGCGGGCGGGACTTCCTACGAGCAGTACTTC | CASSQEAGGTSYEQYF
TRBJ2-7 | . | . | TRBV28 | TGTGCCAGCAGTTTATACCAGAACTACGAGCAGTACTTC | CASSLYQNYEQYF
TRBJ1-1 | . | . | TRBV18 | TGTGCCAGCTCGTCAAATCCCAGGGTTCCGGACACTGAAGCTTTCTTT | CASSSNPRVPDTEAFF
TRBJ2-3 | . | . | TRBV6-7 | TGTGCCACCCCGAGTATTCGCACAGATACGCAGTATTTT | CATPSIRTDTQYF
TRBJ2-7 | few | TRBD1 | TRBV30 | TGTGCCTGGGGTCAGGGGGCCTACGAGCAGTACTTC | CAWGQGAYEQYF
TRBJ2-1 | . | TRBD1 | TRBV19 | TGTGCCAGTAAGAGGGGGCCCGTGTACAATGAGCAGTTCTTC | CASKRGPVYNEQFF
TRBJ2-2 | few | . | TRBV5-1 | TGCGCCAGCAGCTTTGACAGGCCCACCGGGGAGCTGTTTTTT | CASSFDRPTGELFF
TRBJ2-1 | once | . | TRBV7-3 | TGTGCCAGCAGCTCACTCTCTTACGCGGACAGCAATGAGCAGTTCTTC | CASSSLSYADSNEQFF
TRBJ2-1 | few | . | TRBV7-9 | TGTGCCAGCAGCGGTTCCCTGACGGAGAGCTCCTACAATGAGCAGTTCTTC | CASSGSLTESSYNEQFF
TRBJ1-1 | many | . | TRBV7-6 | TGTGCCAGCAGCTTAGTTCAAGAGAACACTGAAGCTTTCTTT | CASSLVQENTEAFF
TRBJ2-1 | once | . | TRBV11-2 | TGTGCCAGCAGCCCCCCCCCAGGGCGGTACAATGAGCAGTTCTTC | CASSPPPGRYNEQFF
TRBJ2-1 | . | TRBD2 | TRBV2 | TGTGCCAGCAGTGATTCCGGGAGGGCCGGGAAAAATGAGCAGTTCTTC | CASSDSGRAGKNEQFF